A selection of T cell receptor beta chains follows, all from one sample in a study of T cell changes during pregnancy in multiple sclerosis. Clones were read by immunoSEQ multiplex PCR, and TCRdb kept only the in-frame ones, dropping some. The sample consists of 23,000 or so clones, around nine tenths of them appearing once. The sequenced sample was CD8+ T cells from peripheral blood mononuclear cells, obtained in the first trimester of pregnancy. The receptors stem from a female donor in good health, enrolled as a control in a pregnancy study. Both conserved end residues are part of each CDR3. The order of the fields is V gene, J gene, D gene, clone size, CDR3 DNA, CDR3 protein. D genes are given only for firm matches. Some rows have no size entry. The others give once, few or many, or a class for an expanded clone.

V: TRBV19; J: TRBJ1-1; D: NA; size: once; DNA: TGTGCCAGTAGTATAGATTTGGAGCTGAACACTGAAGCTTTCTTT; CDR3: CASSIDLELNTEAFF
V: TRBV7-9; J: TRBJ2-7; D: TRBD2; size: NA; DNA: TGTGCCAGCAGCCCTCTAGCGGGAGATCCCGAGCAGTACTTC; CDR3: CASSPLAGDPEQYF
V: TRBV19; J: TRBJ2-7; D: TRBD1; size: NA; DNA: TGTGCCAGTACTCAAGGGACAGGGGGCTTCGAGCAGTACTTC; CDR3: CASTQGTGGFEQYF
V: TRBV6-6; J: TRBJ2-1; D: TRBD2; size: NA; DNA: TGTGCCAGCAGTTCCTTTCTAGCGGGAGGGGGGAATGAGCAGTTCTTC; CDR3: CASSSFLAGGGNEQFF
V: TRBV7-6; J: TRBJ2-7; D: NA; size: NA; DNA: TGTGCCAGCAGCTCGCCCGGGGTTTACGAGCAGTACTTC; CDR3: CASSSPGVYEQYF
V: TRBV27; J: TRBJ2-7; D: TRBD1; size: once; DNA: TGTGCCAGCAGGTCCGGGACAGGGCACGAGCAGTACTTC; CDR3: CASRSGTGHEQYF
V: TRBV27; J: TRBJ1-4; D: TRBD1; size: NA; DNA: TGTGCCAGCAGTTCTAGGGACAGGGGATATGAAAAACTGTTTTTT; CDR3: CASSSRDRGYEKLFF
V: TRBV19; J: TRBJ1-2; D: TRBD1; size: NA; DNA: TGTGCCAGTAGTATCAGCCAGGGGGATCGTGGCTACACCTTC; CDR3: CASSISQGDRGYTF
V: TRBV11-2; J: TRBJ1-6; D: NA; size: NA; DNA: TGTGCCAGCAGCTTAGGGACAGACCTTTGGTATTCACCCCTCCACTTT; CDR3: CASSLGTDLWYSPLHF
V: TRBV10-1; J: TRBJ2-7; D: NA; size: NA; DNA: TGCGCCAGCAGTGAGTCGGAACTAAGCTCCTACGAGCAGTACTTC; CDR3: CASSESELSSYEQYF
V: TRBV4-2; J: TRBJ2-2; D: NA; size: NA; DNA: TGTGCCAGCAGCCAAGGCGAAACTACCGGGGAGCTGTTTTTT; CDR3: CASSQGETTGELFF
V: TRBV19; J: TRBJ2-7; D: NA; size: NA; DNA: TGTGCCAGTAACGAGGCCTTGGGCTCCTACGAGCAGTACTTC; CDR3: CASNEALGSYEQYF
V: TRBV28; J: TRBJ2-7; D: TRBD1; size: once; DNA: TGTGCCAGCAAGGACAGGCTGGGGGTTTACGAGCAGTACTTC; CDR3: CASKDRLGVYEQYF
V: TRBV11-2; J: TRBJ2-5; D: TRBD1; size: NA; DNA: TGTGCCAGCAGCTTAGAGACAGGGGGGCGGAAGACCCAGTACTTC; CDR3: CASSLETGGRKTQYF
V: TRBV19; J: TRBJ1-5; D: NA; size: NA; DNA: TGTGCCAGTAGTATATACAGCAGGCAGCCCCAGCATTTT; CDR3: CASSIYSRQPQHF
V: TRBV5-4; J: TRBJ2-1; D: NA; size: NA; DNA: TGTGCCAGCACCTCGGGATTCAATGAGCAGTTCTTC; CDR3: CASTSGFNEQFF
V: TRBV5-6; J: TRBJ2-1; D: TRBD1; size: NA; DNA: TGTGCCAGCAGATCAGGGGGCTACAATGAGCAGTTCTTC; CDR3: CASRSGGYNEQFF